This passage covers 17 T cell receptor beta chains from one sample sequenced in a study of cytomegalovirus exposure and HLA in healthy donors. PCR was performed using 60 Vbeta and 13 Jbeta primers. Clones were read by immunoSEQ multiplex PCR, and TCRdb kept only the in-frame ones, dropping some. The data hold about 150,000 clones, with about 85% observed a single time. Sequencing was done on a sample of PBMCs. The origin of the receptors is a boy aged 2 to 9 in good health and CMV-seronegative.

This sequence joins TRBV25-1 and TRBJ2-2; D gene uncertain. V lost 3 bases and J 6 bases, leaving 8 bases between the germline ends. Germline loops: CDR1 MGHDK, CDR2 SYGVNS. The CDR3 loop spans 13 amino acids. The CDR3 DNA sequence: TGTGCCAGCAGTGAGGGCCCCGCCGGGGAGCTGTTTTTT. Translated, it gives CASSEGPAGELFF.

The chain links TRBV6-5 to TRBJ2-7; maybe TRBD1 (6 bases). Between the trimmed V and J ends, which lost 6 bases and 0 bases, there was a span of 12 bases. Germline-derived CDR1 and CDR2 are MNHEY and SVGAGI. CDR3 size: 14 residues. CDR3 residues: CASRQGRSSYEQYF. CDR3 coding DNA: TGTGCCAGCAGACAGGGACGGAGCTCCTACGAGCAGTACTTC.

This sequence joins TRBV19 and TRBJ1-1; D remains unclear. This CDR3 has 11 amino acids. The V gene's germline CDR1 is LNHDA and CDR2 SQIVND (reference sequence). Between the trimmed V and J ends, which lost 3 bases and 6 bases, there was a span of 5 bases. CDR3: CASSIPAEAFF. The CDR3 bases are TGTGCCAGTAGTATCCCAGCTGAAGCTTTCTTT.

The V gene is TRBV4-3, the J gene TRBJ2-1; 9 bases are a match to TRBD2. The length of the CDR3 is 16 residues. V dropped 1 base and J dropped 3; count of bases not matched to a gene: 4. CDR1 and CDR2 (germline): LGHNA, YSLEER. Here the CDR3 DNA reads TGCGCCAGCAGCCAAGGTACTAGCGGGTACTACAATGAGCAGTTCTTC. The encoded protein is CASSQGTSGYYNEQFF.

This chain links TRBV11-3 with TRBJ2-5; D is ambiguous. This CDR3 region has 12 residues. The V end lost 5 bases, the J end lost 5 bases, and 9 bases lay between the germline ends. Germline V gives CDR1 SGHNT, CDR2 YENEEA. The CDR3 region has the DNA TGTGCCAGCAGCCCCAATGGCGAGACCCAGTACTTC. The encoded protein is CASSPNGETQYF.

This chain uses TRBV6-4 with TRBJ2-3, with 8 bases lining up with TRBD2. The CDR3 runs 15 residues. After removal of 8 bases from V and 3 bases from J, the junction contained 10 bases not matched to a gene. Per the germline V gene, CDR1 is MRHNA and CDR2 is SNTAGT. The CDR3 DNA is TGTGCCAGCCGAACGTCTAGCGGGCCGACAGATACGCAGTATTTT. This sequence encodes CASRTSSGPTDTQYF.

As regards this clone: At one end the junction does not follow the germline gene, possibly because of a read error. The chain employs TRBV7-9 and TRBJ2-7; D is unresolved. The CDR3 loop spans 11 amino acids. Germline CDR1 and CDR2: SEHNR and FQNEAQ (reference sequence). CDR3 coding DNA: TGTTCCAGCAGCTTAACGCAGATGCAGTACTTC. It is translated as CSSSLTQMQYF.

As DNA, the CDR3 is TGTGCCAGCAGCTTAGATTTCGGGAACGAGCAGTACTTC. Amino acid sequence: CASSLDFGNEQYF. The genes are TRBV11-2 and TRBJ2-7, with a possible D match to TRBD2 (5 bases). CDR1 and CDR2 from the germline V gene are SGHAT and FQNNGV. V lost 0 bases, J lost 5 bases, and 8 bases lay in between. CDR3 length equals 13 residues.

The gene calls are TRBV7-8 and TRBJ1-2; 7 bases line up with TRBD1. CDR3 length: 15 residues. Germline CDR1 reads SGHVS; CDR2 reads FQNEAQ. The V gene end was trimmed by 1 base and the J gene end by 8 bases; junction bases not matched to a gene: 10. CDR3 nucleotide sequence: TGTGCCAGCAGCTTAGGGGTGGGACAGTTGGGCGGCTACACCTTC. Translating it yields CASSLGVGQLGGYTF.

The V call is TRBV27, the J call TRBJ1-4, with D possibly matching TRBD1 (6 bases). Germline CDR1 reads MNHEY; CDR2 reads SMNVEV (reference sequence). Trimming left V 5 bases short and J 0 bases short, with 25 bases between. CDR3 length equals 20 residues. In DNA, the CDR3 is TGTGCCAGCAGTCCCTCATGGACAGCGATACTTAATCCAACTAATGAAAAACTGTTTTTT. This codes for CASSPSWTAILNPTNEKLFF.

In DNA form, the CDR3 reads TGTGCCAGCACCCGACGGGGAGGAAACACCATATATTTT. It encodes CASTRRGGNTIYF. The chain links TRBV7-9 to TRBJ1-3; D gene ambiguous. Germline CDR1 reads SEHNR; CDR2 reads FQNEAQ (reference sequence). The CDR3 covers 13 residues. V gave up 7 bases and J gave up 4 bases, with 11 bases separating them.

The V and J genes are TRBV7-2 and TRBJ1-1; 7 bases fit TRBD1. This CDR3 is built from 16 residues. Germline V gives CDR1 SGHTA, CDR2 FQGNSA. The V and J ends lost 4 bases and 4 bases, in that order; junction bases with no gene match: 12. CDR3 DNA sequence: TGTGCCAGCAGCTCAACTACTTCGGCAGGGGGCACTGAAGCTTTCTTT. Translating gives CASSSTTSAGGTEAFF.

The genes are TRBV11-2 and TRBJ2-1, with TRBD2 matching over 11 bases. The trim removed 5 bases at V and 4 bases at J, leaving 4 bases unmatched. Germline CDR1 is SGHAT and CDR2 is FQNNGV. This CDR3 region has 15 residues. In nucleotides, the CDR3 is TGTGCCAGCAGCCCCACTAGCGGGAGTTACAATGAGCAGTTCTTC. This encodes CASSPTSGSYNEQFF.

The chain recombines TRBV19 with TRBJ2-5; D is possibly TRBD1 (5 bases). The CDR3 runs to 15 residues. From germline, CDR1 is LNHDA and CDR2 SQIVND (reference sequence). With 4 bases removed from V and 4 bases from J, the gap between germline ends came to 16 bases. CDR3 residues: CASSKTGPETETQYF. The DNA of the CDR3 is TGTGCCAGTAGTAAAACAGGACCGGAGACAGAGACCCAGTACTTC.

The chain recombines TRBV5-1 with TRBJ1-6, with 8 bases fitting TRBD1. V lost 4 bases and J lost 7; bases outside the gene matches: 7. Germline values: CDR1 SGHRS, CDR2 YFSETQ. The CDR3 length is 15 residues. CDR3 sequence reads: CASSPRQGINSPLHF. As DNA, the CDR3 is TGCGCCAGCAGCCCTCGACAGGGGATCAATTCACCCCTCCACTTT.

J is TRBJ1-6 and V is TRBV7-2; D might be TRBD1 (5 bases). CDR3 length equals 13 residues. CDR1 is SGHTA, CDR2 FQGNSA, per germline. The germline V and J ends were trimmed by 5 bases and 7 bases, with 9 bases remaining between them. In DNA, the CDR3 is TGTGCCAGCAGCCCTCAGGGAAATTCACCCCTCCACTTT. It is translated as CASSPQGNSPLHF.

V usage is TRBV7-8 and J usage is TRBJ2-1; D is uncertain. Germline-derived CDR1 and CDR2 are SGHVS and FQNEAQ. Trimming took 1 base from V and 2 from J, leaving 21 bases between them. CDR3 size: 19 residues. The CDR3 DNA sequence: TGTGCCAGCAGCTTAGTGGTAGATCGTGCCCGAGCCGCCTACAATGAGCAGTTCTTC. Its protein product is CASSLVVDRARAAYNEQFF.